A selection of T cell receptor beta chains follows, all from one sample in a study of blood T cell repertoires in COVID-19. Repertoires were generated with immunoSEQ multiplex PCR, while TCRdb's copy carries only in-frame clones and drops some. The data show 65,000 to 70,000 clones, about 87% seen once. Sequenced: peripheral blood. The receptors originated from a man between 45 and 60 years old with active COVID-19. CDR3s include the opening cysteine and the closing phenylalanine or tryptophan. A D gene is named only where the DNA matches it firmly. Some rows have no size entry. The others give once, few or many, or a class for an expanded clone.

abundance: .; d_gene: TRBD2; v_gene: TRBV14; j_gene: TRBJ2-2; CDR3nt: TGTGCCAGCAGCCCCGGGACTAGCACGAACACCGGGGAGCTGTTTTTT; CDR3aa: CASSPGTSTNTGELFF
abundance: .; d_gene: TRBD1; v_gene: TRBV11-3; j_gene: TRBJ2-3; CDR3nt: TGTGCCAGCAGCCCTGGGACAGGGGTCCCAGATACGCAGTATTTT; CDR3aa: CASSPGTGVPDTQYF
abundance: .; d_gene: TRBD2; v_gene: TRBV19; j_gene: TRBJ2-1; CDR3nt: TGTGCCAGTAGTATAGGCGGGGGGTATGAGCAGTTCTTC; CDR3aa: CASSIGGGYEQFF
abundance: .; d_gene: TRBD1; v_gene: TRBV7-2; j_gene: TRBJ1-2; CDR3nt: TGTGCCAGCAGCTCCCGACAGGGTGCTAACTATGGCTACACCTTC; CDR3aa: CASSSRQGANYGYTF
abundance: .; d_gene: TRBD1; v_gene: TRBV9; j_gene: TRBJ1-1; CDR3nt: TGTGCCAGCAGCGAATGGACAGGTCAGGGAACTGAAGCTTTCTTT; CDR3aa: CASSEWTGQGTEAFF
abundance: .; d_gene: .; v_gene: TRBV5-1; j_gene: TRBJ1-1; CDR3nt: TGCGCCAGCAGCTTAGCGCAGAATGTGGACACTGAAGCTTTCTTT; CDR3aa: CASSLAQNVDTEAFF
abundance: .; d_gene: .; v_gene: TRBV2; j_gene: TRBJ2-1; CDR3nt: TGTGCCAGCGCGACCAACAGGGAAATTTACAATGAGCAGTTCTTC; CDR3aa: CASATNREIYNEQFF
abundance: .; d_gene: TRBD2; v_gene: TRBV5-4; j_gene: TRBJ2-7; CDR3nt: TGTGCCAGCAGCGCGACCAGGGGACTAGCGGGGCGCTCCTACGAGCAGTACTTC; CDR3aa: CASSATRGLAGRSYEQYF
abundance: .; d_gene: .; v_gene: TRBV6-2/TRBV6-3; j_gene: TRBJ1-1; CDR3nt: TGTGCCAGCAGCCTAACAGGGCCGAACACTGAAGCTTTCTTT; CDR3aa: CASSLTGPNTEAFF
abundance: once; d_gene: TRBD2; v_gene: TRBV5-1; j_gene: TRBJ2-3; CDR3nt: TGCGCCAGCAGCTTGGGTCTAGCGGGAGGGCCCTATCGAAATACGCAGTATTTT; CDR3aa: CASSLGLAGGPYRNTQYF
abundance: .; d_gene: TRBD2; v_gene: TRBV27; j_gene: TRBJ2-7; CDR3nt: TGTGCCAGCACCTCCATAGCTAGCGGGACCTACGAGCAGTACTTC; CDR3aa: CASTSIASGTYEQYF
abundance: .; d_gene: TRBD2; v_gene: TRBV7-3; j_gene: TRBJ2-1; CDR3nt: TGTGCCAGCAGCTTGACCGGGACTAGCGGTTACAATGAGCAGTTCTTC; CDR3aa: CASSLTGTSGYNEQFF
abundance: once; d_gene: TRBD1; v_gene: TRBV7-9; j_gene: TRBJ2-7; CDR3nt: TGTGCCAGCAGCCCCCCAGACAGGGACTACGAGCAGTACTTC; CDR3aa: CASSPPDRDYEQYF
abundance: .; d_gene: .; v_gene: TRBV29-1; j_gene: TRBJ1-2; CDR3nt: TGCAGCGTTCCGGACAGTATTACTAACTATGGCTACACCTTC; CDR3aa: CSVPDSITNYGYTF
abundance: .; d_gene: TRBD2; v_gene: TRBV7-6; j_gene: TRBJ2-5; CDR3nt: TGTGCCAGCAGCTCTACGAGGTCGCTTCTGGCGGGCGGGAGCACACCTGCGGAGACCCAGTACTTC; CDR3aa: CASSSTRSLLAGGSTPAETQYF
abundance: .; d_gene: .; v_gene: TRBV28; j_gene: TRBJ1-5; CDR3nt: TGTGCCAGCAGTTTATCCGGGGTCACCAATCAGCCCCAGCATTTT; CDR3aa: CASSLSGVTNQPQHF